This TCR beta chain was captured in a study of shared clonotypes between healthy human individuals (dated by TCRdb to 2020 to 2021). Context from the whole study: Two women and a few men aged 18 to 49 years were included in the cohort. To estimate repertoire size and how much clonotype sharing occurs between individuals, the study deeply sequenced the blood TCR repertoires of five healthy adults. To increase sequencing depth and limit assay-specific biases, TCR repertoire library preparation and sequencing were carried out by different laboratories using diverse techniques. Per donor, leukapheresis produced somewhere between about 0.8 and 9 billion PBMCs. What the authors observed across the whole study: Sampling was restricted to blood, and TCR repertoires in tissue are likely to differ from TCR repertoires in blood. Pairwise subsampling led to the expectation that sequencing depth would affect the degree of clonotype sharing among donors. Because the study included a small number of donors, the genetic and exposure-history diversity represented was limited.

Using the deep immunoSEQ assay, multiplex PCR amplified TCR CDR3 regions from genomic DNA. Genomic DNA extracted from each cell subset was distributed evenly over all wells of several immunoSEQ 96-well plates, and each plate served as one replicate. For unsorted PBMC, approximately 300 ng of genomic DNA, equivalent to around 30,000 T cell genomes, went into each replicate PCR. Genomic DNA from unsorted PBMC was sequenced over ten immunoSEQ deep assay plates. Purified libraries were measured with a Qubit 3.0 fluorometer, size-checked on a Bioanalyzer 2100, and measured again with the KAPA Library Quantification kit. Every immunoSEQ 96-well plate was sequenced on a dedicated single-read 150-cycle Illumina NextSeq 550 flow cell. As for how the authors treated the data: Because the immunoSEQ output held only junctional sequences and lacked quality scores, the filtering could not match the filtering applied to full-length reads. Sequences were annotated with PyIR, a Python wrapper for IgBLAST v1.9, using IMGT germline references to assign V/J genes and CDR3. Reads were removed for weak V/J assignments (E-value above 1e-6), missing CDR3, stop codons, out-of-frame junctions, or ambiguous translated residues. V3J clonotypes were defined by identical inferred V gene, J gene, and CDR3 amino acid sequence. Percentage overlap between repertoires was computed as shared unique clonotypes divided by the size of the smaller repertoire. Three approaches were used to assess repertoire richness: RTK rarefaction, the Chao1 estimator, and Recon v2.1 estimates of unobserved clonotypes. The table comes from immuneACCESS by way of TCRdb, which keeps in-frame sequences with V and J called. Part of the clones is missing from these tables; in studies checked, under half for an unresolved V gene and the rest for unknown reasons. The D gene and trimming were derived from the DNA, and the V and J assignments and clone size from that table. The sample contains about 520,000 clones, more than 75% of them found a single time. The ten largest clones take up about 12% of the sample.

The donors were healthy, HIV-negative adults who had no recently reported acute infections or vaccinations. Every donor was a Caucasian adult residing in Nashville, Tennessee, USA. For unsorted samples, tens of millions of PBMCs were counted, and genomic DNA was extracted using the QIAamp DNA Blood Mini kit. Blood was obtained by leukapheresis, after which PBMCs were separated by Ficoll-Histopaque density gradient centrifugation and cryopreserved in liquid nitrogen vapor phase. Points on this clone: It lacks a known antigen. The record has no base qualities; no much larger clone is one base away.

V is shortened by 3 bases, J by 0 bases, and the region joining them spans 5 bases. Via the germline V gene, CDR1 is MNHNS and CDR2 SASEGT. CDR3 length: 13 amino acids, cysteine to phenylalanine. The kept DNA is CDR3 alone, 39 bases in frame from the first base. The sample consisted of PBMCs. The source is a woman in her forties in good health. Some clones in this sample may be carry-over from other donors' samples. This chain joins TRBV6-1 to TRBJ1-2; the D segment cannot be called with confidence. CDR3 protein: CASSDATNYGYTF. Read as DNA, the sequence is TGTGCCAGCAGTGACGCGACTAACTATGGCTACACCTTC.